These 4 T cell receptor beta chains came from one sample sequenced in a study of T cells in localized non-small cell lung cancer. Sequencing used immunoSEQ multiplex PCR; TCRdb keeps in-frame clones, though not all of them. The profile shows around 80,000 clones, around three quarters of them singletons. Specimen: PBMCs, collected before any cancer treatment. The receptors here all came from a man between 40 and 75 years old with stage II squamous cell lung carcinoma.

This clone was observed a handful of times. The genes are TRBV10-3 and TRBJ1-1, with D uncertain. Germline CDR1 ENHRY, CDR2 SYGVKD. This CDR3 comprises 13 residues. V lost 2 bases, J lost 0 bases, and 4 bases lay in between. For the CDR3, the DNA is TGTGCCATCAGTGAGAAGGTGAACACTGAAGCTTTCTTT. This codes for CAISEKVNTEAFF.

The V and J genes are TRBV19 and TRBJ1-6; D possibly corresponds to TRBD1 (6 bases). Per the germline V gene, CDR1 is LNHDA and CDR2 is SQIVND (reference sequence). This CDR3 has 14 residues. V was clipped by 6 bases and J by 7 bases, with 13 bases between them. The CDR3 nucleotides are TGTGCCAGTAGGGATTGGACAGAGAATTCACCCCTCCACTTT. It yields the protein CASRDWTENSPLHF. The full variable domain, its missing parts supplied by reference TRBV19 and TRBJ1-6, is DGGITQSPKYLFRKEGQNVTLSCEQNLNHDAMYWYRQDPGQGLRLIYYSQIVNDFQKGDIAEGYSVSREKKESFPLTVTSAQKNPTAFYLCASRDWTENSPLHFGNGTRLTVT.

A single count supports this clone. The chain employs TRBV4-3 and TRBJ1-1; D is ambiguous. The CDR3 is 15 amino acids. Trimming cost V 1 base and J 5 bases, with 14 bases left between them. In germline, CDR1 is LGHNA, CDR2 YSLEER. The CDR3: CASSQASDGGTEAFF. The CDR3 bases are TGCGCCAGCAGCCAAGCGTCGGATGGAGGGACTGAAGCTTTCTTT.

J is TRBJ1-3 and V is TRBV7-2; 7 positions agree with TRBD1. This CDR3 contains 15 residues. Germline-derived CDR1 and CDR2 are SGHTA and FQGNSA. J lost 0 bases, V lost 5 bases, and 4 bases had no gene match. DNA of the CDR3: TGTGCCAGCAGCCGCGGACAGGCCTCTGGAAACACCATATATTTT. Its protein product is CASSRGQASGNTIYF. Variable domain in full (rest from reference TRBV7-2 and TRBJ1-3): GAGVSQSPSNKVTEKGKDVELRCDPISGHTALYWYRQSLGQGLEFLIYFQGNSAPDKSGLPSDRFSAERTGGSVSTLTIQRTQQEDSAVYLCASSRGQASGNTIYFGEGSWLTVV.